Shown below are 10 T cell receptor beta chains from a single sample sequenced in a study of tumor and adjacent non-tumor tissue in lung cancer. The library came from three nested PCR rounds adapted from ARM-PCR protocols. TCRdb re-called the multiplex PCR reads through MiXCR, storing one row per CDR3 protein. The sample yields about 82,000 distinct CDR3 sequences, about three quarters seen once. No cell sorting was done before RNA was extracted from the tissue. Material: lung tumor tissue. The receptors originated from a woman in her forties or fifties with non-small cell lung cancer.

Concerning this clonotype: Given the absence of the conserved phenylalanine or tryptophan at the CDR3 end, a read error is likely. Written as DNA, the CDR3 is TGTGTCATCAGTGAGTCTGACTCTGGGGCCAACGTCCTGACTTCC. Its protein product is CVISESDSGANVLTS. The gene calls are TRBV10-3 and TRBJ2-6; D is undetermined. In germline, CDR1 is ENHRY, CDR2 SYGVKD. This CDR3 spans 15 amino acids.

As for this clonotype: The junction and the germline gene differ at one end; a read error may be behind it. J is TRBJ2-7 and V is TRBV4-2, with D perhaps matching TRBD1 (6 bases). Germline-derived CDR1 and CDR2 are LGHNA and YNFKEQ. This CDR3 is 12 amino acids long. The CDR3 region has the DNA TGTGCCTGCAGGGACAAGACCTGCGAGCAGTACTTC. This encodes CACRDKTCEQYF.

The chain couples TRBV5-1 to TRBJ2-6; TRBD2 might be the D (6 bases). Deletions cut 5 bases from V and 2 bases from J, with 14 bases between. Germline V lookup: CDR1 SGHRS, CDR2 YFSETQ. This CDR3 has 16 residues. The CDR3 protein is CASRRDDGPGANVLTF. Here the CDR3 DNA reads TGCGCCAGCAGGCGGGACGACGGCCCTGGGGCCAACGTCCTGACTTTC.

In regard to this clonotype: Relative to the germline gene, one junction end is altered; a read error may explain this. The chain uses TRBV6-6 and TRBJ2-1; D possibly corresponds to TRBD2 (6 bases). The CDR3 sequence is 16 residues long. Germline V lookup: CDR1 MNHNY, CDR2 SVGAGI (reference sequence). The CDR3 DNA sequence: TGTACCAGCAGTATCTCAACGGGAGCGGTGTACAATGAGCAGTTCTTC. Amino acids: CTSSISTGAVYNEQFF.

A remark on this clonotype: The junction departs from germline at one end; a sequencing error may be responsible. V usage is TRBV4-2 and J usage is TRBJ2-1; TRBD2 aligns across 10 bases. Germline loops: CDR1 LGHNA, CDR2 YNFKEQ. This CDR3 contains 17 residues. CDR3 bases: TGTACCAGCAGCCGAGAGGCTGAGCGGGAGGGCCACAATGAGCAGTTCTTC. Its protein is CTSSREAEREGHNEQFF.

As concerns this clonotype: Given the absence of the conserved phenylalanine or tryptophan at the CDR3 end, a read error is likely. The rearrangement uses TRBV6-1 and TRBJ2-7; D perhaps matches TRBD2 (5 bases). The CDR3 contains 14 residues. CDR1 and CDR2 from the germline V gene are MNHNS and SASEGT. The CDR3 DNA reads as TGTGCCAGAAGTGAATTTTATCGGGAAAGCGAGCAGTACTTG. Protein product: CARSEFYRESEQYL.

With respect to this clonotype: The junction departs from germline at one end; a sequencing error may be responsible. V usage is TRBV12-3 or TRBV12-4 and J usage is TRBJ1-1; a weak D match, TRBD1 (5 bases). The CDR3 length is 17 residues. The CDR3 reads CTSSLYPITRAQTEAFF. CDR3 in DNA: TGTACCAGCAGTCTTTACCCCATTACCAGGGCTCAAACTGAAGCTTTCTTT.

About this clonotype: In this CDR3 the conserved last residue, phenylalanine or tryptophan, is missing, so a read error is likely. This rearrangement joins TRBV12-3 or TRBV12-4 to TRBJ1-1; possible D gene TRBD1, 5 bases. V lost 6 bases and J 1 base, leaving 12 bases between the germline ends. This CDR3 spans 14 amino acids. The CDR3 region is CASSFLGQNTEAFL. The CDR3 nucleotides are TGTGCCAGCAGCTTTCTTGGACAGAACACTGAAGCTTTCTTA.

Of note for this clonotype: The junction departs from germline at one end; a sequencing error may be responsible. The V and J genes are TRBV29-1 and TRBJ2-5; D unresolved. CDR1 is SQVTM and CDR2 is ANQGSEA in the germline V gene. The length of the CDR3 is 15 residues. The DNA for the CDR3 is TGCAGCGTGGTGGGTCGTTTAGTGGACCAAAAGACCCAATACTTC. As protein: CSVVGRLVDQKTQYF. Drawing the rest from reference TRBV29-1 and TRBJ2-5, the complete variable domain is SAVISQKPSRDICQRGTSLTIQCQVDSQVTMMFWYRQQPGQSLTLIATANQGSEATYESGFVIDKFPISRPNLTFSTLTVSNMSPEDSSIYLCSVVGRLVDQKTQYFGPGTRLLVL.

About this clonotype itself: The germline gene is not matched at one end of the junction; a read error may be the cause. This chain joins TRBV4-1 and TRBJ2-3; a possible D gene is TRBD2 (7 bases). This CDR3 contains 14 residues. Looked up from germline, CDR1 is MGHRA and CDR2 is YSYEKL. In nucleotides, the CDR3 is TGCGCCAGCAGCCAAACGGGGGGCACAGATACGCACTATTTT. Translated: CASSQTGGTDTHYF.